This T cell receptor (beta chain) was captured in a study of response to subunit inactivated influenza vaccine. Points from the study as a whole: Authors suggested each seasonal influenza vaccination recruits few new T cells.

As regards this clonotype: Its antigen remains unknown.

The CDR3 extends over 15 amino acids. The germline V gene has CDR1 SGHTA and CDR2 FQGNSA. V lost 5 bases, J lost 5 bases, and 12 bases stayed unmatched. TCRdb reanalysed the RT-PCR reads using MiXCR and keeps one entry per CDR3 protein. This repertoire shows 600,000 to 850,000 distinct CDR3 sequences, about 15% found once; its top ten account for 6% to 9.5%. The clonotype originates from a man aged 50-59 years who received an inactivated influenza vaccine. The chain uses TRBV7-2 and TRBJ2-7; 7 nucleotides agree with TRBD1. The starting material was PBMCs from blood, obtained 14 to 15 days before vaccination. The DNA for the CDR3 is TGTGCCAGCAGCGCCCTTGGGGGACAGAGCCACGAGCAGTACTTC. This translates into CASSALGGQSHEQYF.